This record concerns one T cell receptor beta chain sequence. As yet, its antigen is unknown. This entry comes from a study of T cell responses to AZD1222 COVID-19 vaccine. At the level of the study: The analysis combined second doses at about 4 or about 12 weeks.

The J segment lost 5 bases and the V segment lost 9 bases, leaving 13 bases of the junction unmatched. The CDR3 is 15 amino acids. Germline V gene data show CDR1 as MNHEY and CDR2 as SMNVEV (reference sequence). Libraries were prepared by immunoSEQ multiplex PCR; TCRdb keeps only in-frame clonotypes and omits some of them. The repertoire holds about 130,000 clones, over 75% seen once, with around 8% in the top ten. Overall study findings and caveats: Nearly half of spike-specific TCRs reportedly target unmutated variant regions. With dominance at 160-218 and 743-854, vaccine-associated CD4 TCRs spanned spike. Baseline seropositives among AZD1222 recipients totaled only five to seven.

The J gene is TRBJ2-5, the V gene TRBV27, with 9 nucleotides matching TRBD2. This receptor was identified in an adult in good health. Sequenced here: peripheral blood, sampled on day 0 of AZD1222 vaccination. The CDR3 sequence: CASGRTSVLSETQYF. For the CDR3, the DNA is TGTGCCAGTGGAAGGACTAGCGTACTATCGGAGACCCAGTACTTC.